These 20 T cell receptor beta chains originate from one sample sequenced in a study of vaccination effects on CD4 cells after COVID-19. TCRdb's table, derived via immunoSEQ multiplex PCR, lists solely in-frame clones and lacks some. The profile shows around 63,000 clones, over 70% of them singletons. Peptide-pool stimulation followed by sequencing identified expanded antigen-specific CD4+ clonotypes in the ViraFEST assay. The culture ran for approximately 10 days, and then CD4+ T cells were isolated. The healthy vaccine recipients, who had no prior SARS-CoV-2 infection, showed negative nucleocapsid antibodies. Their antigens remain unidentified. This specimen was CD4+ T cells from PBMCs cultured with HCoV-OC43 spike peptides, taken before COVID-19 vaccination. Noted subset: HCoV-OC43 spike overlapping peptide pool stimulation. These TCRs come from a human donor who received a COVID-19 vaccine.

The rearrangement joins TRBV19 to TRBJ2-2; TRBD1 aligns across 7 bases. The V segment lost 9 bases and the J segment 2 bases; nucleotides outside the gene matches: 9. Germline V lookup: CDR1 LNHDA, CDR2 SQIVND (reference sequence). This CDR3 is built from 15 residues. CDR3 loop: CASADRALNTGELFF. CDR3 in DNA: TGTGCCAGCGCCGACAGGGCATTAAACACCGGGGAGCTGTTTTTT.

V is TRBV6-5 and J is TRBJ1-4; D unclear. This CDR3 region has 15 residues. Germline loops: CDR1 MNHEY, CDR2 SVGAGI. The V gene lost 6 bases and the J gene lost 0 bases, with 11 bases spanning the gap. The CDR3 bases are TGTGCCAGCAGGCGGGGTTTCTCAACTAATGAAAAACTGTTTTTT. Translated, it gives CASRRGFSTNEKLFF.

This sequence joins TRBV4-1 and TRBJ2-7; tentative D call: TRBD2 (5 bases). From germline, CDR1 is MGHRA and CDR2 YSYEKL. The germline V and J ends were trimmed by 0 bases and 7 bases, with 19 bases remaining between them. CDR3 length: 16 amino acids. The CDR3 coding sequence is TGCGCCAGCAGCCAAGATTGGGGAGCAGAGCCTCGGGAGCAGTACGTC. This sequence encodes CASSQDWGAEPREQYV.

The chain employs TRBV2 and TRBJ1-5; D is possibly TRBD1 (5 bases). The germline V and J ends were trimmed by 6 bases and 1 base, with 10 bases remaining between them. Germline V gene data show CDR1 as SNHLY and CDR2 as FYNNEI. The CDR3 is 14 amino acids. The DNA of the CDR3 is TGTGCCAGCAGAGGACACTTGAGCAATCAGCCCCAGCATTTT. Protein product: CASRGHLSNQPQHF.

The chain employs TRBV18 and TRBJ2-4; 9 nucleotides agree with TRBD2. V dropped 3 bases and J dropped 0; count of bases not matched to a gene: 3. The CDR3 has 16 residues. The germline CDR1 and CDR2 sequences are KGHSH and LQKENI. For the CDR3, the DNA is TGTGCCAGCTCACCCGGCGGGGGGGAAGCCAAAAACATTCAGTACTTC. This codes for CASSPGGGEAKNIQYF.

The DNA of the CDR3 is TGCGCCAGCAGCTACGGGGCTTCGGAGACCCAGTACTTC. Residues: CASSYGASETQYF. V and J are TRBV5-1 and TRBJ2-5; D is perhaps TRBD1 or TRBD2 (5 bases each). The CDR3 runs to 13 residues. Per germline, CDR1 SGHRS and CDR2 YFSETQ. With 3 bases removed from V and 5 bases from J, the gap between germline ends came to 11 bases. Looking up the rest from reference TRBV5-1 and TRBJ2-5 gives the full variable domain: KAGVTQTPRYLIKTRGQQVTLSCSPISGHRSVSWYQQTPGQGLQFLFEYFSETQRNKGNFPGRFSGRQFSNSRSEMNVSTLELGDSALYLCASSYGASETQYFGPGTRLLVL.

The V and J genes are TRBV5-4 and TRBJ2-5; D gene unclear. This CDR3 spans 13 amino acids. Deletions cut 2 bases from V and 5 bases from J, with 10 bases between. Looked up from germline, CDR1 is SGHNT and CDR2 is YYREEE (reference sequence). This CDR3 is CASSFDKSETQYF. The CDR3 DNA sequence: TGTGCCAGCAGCTTCGACAAATCCGAGACCCAGTACTTC.

The chain recombines TRBV6-5 with TRBJ1-2; tentatively, D is TRBD1 (6 bases). Per the germline V gene, CDR1 is MNHEY and CDR2 is SVGAGI. Trimming cost V 6 bases and J 0 bases, with 14 bases left between them. The CDR3 spans 15 residues. This chain's CDR3 is CASSYPQGTNYGYTF. CDR3 DNA sequence: TGTGCCAGCAGCTACCCACAGGGTACTAACTATGGCTACACCTTC.

The V call is TRBV28, the J call TRBJ1-1; D ambiguous. Trimming removed 7 bases at V and 9 bases at J, with 24 bases between. Germline V gene sequence: CDR1 MDHEN, CDR2 SYDVKM. The CDR3 contains 15 residues. Here the CDR3 reads CASMQTGLPYGQAFF. CDR3 DNA sequence: TGTGCCAGCATGCAGACGGGTCTCCCCTACGGGCAAGCTTTCTTT.

This clone was observed a few times. Other DNA variants within this sample encode the same CDR3. This chain joins TRBV5-1 and TRBJ2-7; 9 bases are a match to TRBD1. Trimming at V came to 4 bases and at J to 1 base, leaving 3 bases not matched to a gene. The V gene's germline CDR1 is SGHRS and CDR2 YFSETQ. The CDR3 consists of 14 residues. CDR3 nucleotides: TGCGCCAGCAGCCTCGGACAGGGGTCCTACGAGCAGTACGTC. Amino acid sequence: CASSLGQGSYEQYV.

CDR3 protein: CASSLTGISYNEQFF. The CDR3 DNA sequence: TGTGCCAGCAGCCTGACGGGAATCTCCTACAATGAGCAGTTCTTC. The chain carries TRBV5-6 and TRBJ2-1; D is perhaps TRBD2 (5 bases). Per the germline V gene, CDR1 is SGHDT and CDR2 is YYEEEE. The CDR3 runs to 15 residues. V lost 4 bases and J 0 bases, leaving 11 bases between the germline ends.

V usage is TRBV27 and J usage is TRBJ2-3; 11 bases are shared with TRBD2. Trimming cost V 5 bases and J 7 bases; bases outside gene matches: 8. Looked up from germline, CDR1 is MNHEY and CDR2 is SMNVEV (reference sequence). This CDR3 region has 15 residues. CDR3 DNA sequence: TGTGCCAGCAGTGCACTAGCGGGGGCTGCGAATACGCAGTATTTT. This codes for CASSALAGAANTQYF.

The V call is TRBV12-3 or TRBV12-4, the J call TRBJ1-6, with D maybe TRBD1 (6 bases). V was trimmed by 5 bases and J by 10 bases, leaving 12 bases between them. The CDR3 loop spans 13 amino acids. CDR3 DNA sequence: TGTGCCAGCAGTAACAGGGAGTACTCACCCCTCCACTTT. This codes for CASSNREYSPLHF.

J is TRBJ1-6 and V is TRBV19, with no clear D. Looked up from germline, CDR1 is LNHDA and CDR2 is SQIVND (reference sequence). The CDR3 runs to 12 residues. V was cut by 7 bases and J by 6 bases, with 7 bases left in between. The CDR3 DNA reads as TGTGCCAGTAACACAGTTAATTCACCCCTCCACTTT. This sequence encodes CASNTVNSPLHF.

The DNA for the CDR3 is TGTGCCACCAGTGATACGATACTGGCTGGGGCCAACGTCCTGACTTTC. Its translation is CATSDTILAGANVLTF. The V gene is TRBV24-1, the J gene TRBJ2-6; D unresolved. Trimming took 3 bases from V and 2 from J, leaving 10 bases between them. The CDR3 consists of 16 residues. Germline CDR1 and CDR2: KGHDR and SFDVKD.

The chain has TRBV10-1 and TRBJ2-3; 11 bases match TRBD2. CDR3 length: 17 amino acids. The germline CDR1 and CDR2 sequences are WNHNN and SYGVQD (reference sequence). J gave up 5 bases and V 1 base, and 8 bases lay outside the gene matches. The CDR3 DNA sequence: TGCGCCAGCAGTGAGTTCTTTAGCGGGGGGGCCGGAGATACGCAGTATTTT. It translates to CASSEFFSGGAGDTQYF.

The V and J genes are TRBV19 and TRBJ1-2, with D unresolved. CDR1 and CDR2 (germline): LNHDA, SQIVND (reference sequence). With 5 bases removed from V and 4 bases from J, the gap between germline ends came to 11 bases. The CDR3 consists of 13 residues. Here the CDR3 reads CASSAGSLYGYTF. For the CDR3, the DNA is TGTGCCAGTAGTGCCGGGTCTCTCTATGGCTACACCTTC.

This clone was seen once. The chain carries TRBV28 and TRBJ2-7; TRBD1 matches 8 bases. Trimming removed 3 bases from V and 2 bases from J; junction bases left unmatched: 3. The length of the CDR3 is 14 residues. Germline assignment: CDR1 MDHEN and CDR2 SYDVKM. The CDR3 region has the DNA TGTGCCAGCAGTTTGACAGGGGCCCCCTACGAGCAGTACGTC. Protein product: CASSLTGAPYEQYV.

V is TRBV7-2 and J is TRBJ1-2; 9 bases map to TRBD1. Trimming took 4 bases from V and 4 from J; bases not matched to a gene: 7. Germline CDR1 and CDR2: SGHTA and FQGNSA. The CDR3 is made up of 15 amino acids. In nucleotides, the CDR3 is TGTGCCAGCAGCTCCCGGACAGGGGATGGCTATGGCTACACCTTC. Residues: CASSSRTGDGYGYTF.

The count of this clone is one. CDR3 amino acids: CASSLGAPGNTIYF. The CDR3 region has the DNA TGCGCCAGCAGCTTGGGGGCCCCGGGAAACACCATATATTTT. V usage is TRBV5-1 and J usage is TRBJ1-3, with unresolved D. V lost 0 bases and J lost 4, with 8 bases in between. Germline loops: CDR1 SGHRS, CDR2 YFSETQ. The CDR3 spans 14 residues.